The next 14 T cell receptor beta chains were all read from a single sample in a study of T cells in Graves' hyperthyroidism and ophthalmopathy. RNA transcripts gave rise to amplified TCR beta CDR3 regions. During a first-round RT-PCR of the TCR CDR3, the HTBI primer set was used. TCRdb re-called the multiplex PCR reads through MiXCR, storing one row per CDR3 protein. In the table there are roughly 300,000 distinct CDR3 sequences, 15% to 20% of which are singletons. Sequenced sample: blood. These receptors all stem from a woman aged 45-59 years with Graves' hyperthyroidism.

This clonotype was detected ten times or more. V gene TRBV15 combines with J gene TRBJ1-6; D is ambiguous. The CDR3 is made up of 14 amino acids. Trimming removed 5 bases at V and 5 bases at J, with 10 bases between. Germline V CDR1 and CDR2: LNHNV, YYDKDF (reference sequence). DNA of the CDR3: TGTGCCACCAGCTTGAGAAGGGATAATTCACCCCTCCACTTT. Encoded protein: CATSLRRDNSPLHF.

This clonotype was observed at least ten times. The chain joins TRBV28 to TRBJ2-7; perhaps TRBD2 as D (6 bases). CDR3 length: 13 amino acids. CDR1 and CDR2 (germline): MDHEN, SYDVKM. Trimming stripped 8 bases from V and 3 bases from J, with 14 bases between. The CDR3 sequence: CASWGGAHYEQYF. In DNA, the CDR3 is TGTGCCAGCTGGGGCGGGGCGCACTACGAGCAGTACTTC.

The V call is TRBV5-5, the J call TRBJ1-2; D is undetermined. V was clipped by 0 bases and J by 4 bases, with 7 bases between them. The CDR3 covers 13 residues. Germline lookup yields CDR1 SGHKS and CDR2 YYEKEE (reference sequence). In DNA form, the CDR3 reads TGTGCCAGCAGCTTGGCCTGGGGCTATGGCTACACCTTC. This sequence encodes CASSLAWGYGYTF.

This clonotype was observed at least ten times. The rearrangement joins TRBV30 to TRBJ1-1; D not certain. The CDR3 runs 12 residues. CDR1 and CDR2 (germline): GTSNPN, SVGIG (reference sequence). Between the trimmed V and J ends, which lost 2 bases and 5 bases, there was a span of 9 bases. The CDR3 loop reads CAWSRRETEAFF. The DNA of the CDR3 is TGTGCCTGGAGTCGAAGAGAGACTGAAGCTTTCTTT.

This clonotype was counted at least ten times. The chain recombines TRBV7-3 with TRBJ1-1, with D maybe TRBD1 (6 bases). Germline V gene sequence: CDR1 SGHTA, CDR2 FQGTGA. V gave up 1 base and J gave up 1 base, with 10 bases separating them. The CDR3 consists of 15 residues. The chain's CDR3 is CASSLMDSTNTEAFF. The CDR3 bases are TGTGCCAGCAGCTTAATGGACAGCACGAACACTGAAGCTTTCTTT.

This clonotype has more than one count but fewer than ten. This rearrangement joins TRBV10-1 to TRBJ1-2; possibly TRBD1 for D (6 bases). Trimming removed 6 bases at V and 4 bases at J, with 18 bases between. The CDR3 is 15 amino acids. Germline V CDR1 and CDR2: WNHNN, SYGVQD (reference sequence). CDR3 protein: CASSQNSGGGYGYTF. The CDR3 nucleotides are TGCGCCAGCAGCCAGAATTCCGGGGGCGGCTATGGCTACACCTTC.

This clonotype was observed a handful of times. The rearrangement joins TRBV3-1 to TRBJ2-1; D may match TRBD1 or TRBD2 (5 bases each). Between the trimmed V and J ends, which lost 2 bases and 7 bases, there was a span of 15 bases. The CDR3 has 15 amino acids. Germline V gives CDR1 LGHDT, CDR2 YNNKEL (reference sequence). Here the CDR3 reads CASSQTRGLGNEQFF. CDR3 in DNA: TGTGCCAGCAGCCAAACGAGGGGCCTAGGTAATGAGCAGTTCTTC.

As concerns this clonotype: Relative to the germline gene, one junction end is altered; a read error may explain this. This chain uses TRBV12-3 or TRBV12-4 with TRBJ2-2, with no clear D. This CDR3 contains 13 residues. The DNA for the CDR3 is TGTGCCAGCAGTGTAGCCTTCACCGGGGAGCTGTTTTTT. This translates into CASSVAFTGELFF.

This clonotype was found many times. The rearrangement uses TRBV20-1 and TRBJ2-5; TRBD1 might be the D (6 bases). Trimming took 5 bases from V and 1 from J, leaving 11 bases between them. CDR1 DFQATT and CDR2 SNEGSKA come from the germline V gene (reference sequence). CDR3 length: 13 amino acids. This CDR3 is CSAEGHPQETQYF. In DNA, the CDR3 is TGCAGTGCTGAGGGACACCCCCAAGAGACCCAGTACTTC.

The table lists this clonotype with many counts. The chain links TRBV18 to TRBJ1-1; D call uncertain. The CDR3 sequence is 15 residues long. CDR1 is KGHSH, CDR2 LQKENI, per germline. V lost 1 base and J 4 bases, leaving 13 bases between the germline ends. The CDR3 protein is CASSPLRPGSTEAFF. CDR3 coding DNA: TGTGCCAGCTCACCACTACGTCCAGGTAGCACTGAAGCTTTCTTT.

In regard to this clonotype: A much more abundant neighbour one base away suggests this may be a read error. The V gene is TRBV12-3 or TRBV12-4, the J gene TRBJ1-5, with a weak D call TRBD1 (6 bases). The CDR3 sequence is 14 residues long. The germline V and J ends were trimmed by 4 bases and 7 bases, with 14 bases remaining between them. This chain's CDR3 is CASSSAGVQQPQHF. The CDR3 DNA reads TGTGCCAGCAGTTCAGCAGGGGTCCAACAGCCCCAGCATTTT.

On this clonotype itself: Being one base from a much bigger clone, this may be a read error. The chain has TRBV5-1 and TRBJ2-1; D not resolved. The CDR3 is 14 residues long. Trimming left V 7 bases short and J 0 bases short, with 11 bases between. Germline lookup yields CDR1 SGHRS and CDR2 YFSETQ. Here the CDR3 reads CASGARSSYNEQFF. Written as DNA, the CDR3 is TGCGCCAGCGGCGCACGGAGCTCCTACAATGAGCAGTTCTTC. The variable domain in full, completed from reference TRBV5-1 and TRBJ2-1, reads KAGVTQTPRYLIKTRGQQVTLSCSPISGHRSVSWYQQTPGQGLQFLFEYFSETQRNKGNFPGRFSGRQFSNSRSEMNVSTLELGDSALYLCASGARSSYNEQFFGPGTRLTVL.

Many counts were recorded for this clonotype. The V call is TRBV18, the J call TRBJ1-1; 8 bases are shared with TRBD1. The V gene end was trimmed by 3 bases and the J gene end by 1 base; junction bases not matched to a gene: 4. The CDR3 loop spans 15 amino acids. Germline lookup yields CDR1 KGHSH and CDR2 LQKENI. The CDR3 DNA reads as TGTGCCAGCTCACCTAGGGACAGGCAGAACACTGAAGCTTTCTTT. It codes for CASSPRDRQNTEAFF.

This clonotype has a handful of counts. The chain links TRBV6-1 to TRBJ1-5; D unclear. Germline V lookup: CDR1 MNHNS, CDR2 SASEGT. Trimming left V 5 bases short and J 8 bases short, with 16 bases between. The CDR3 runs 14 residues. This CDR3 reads CASSPTRREEPQHF. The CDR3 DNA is TGTGCCAGCAGTCCGACACGTCGGGAGGAGCCCCAGCATTTT.